A single sample is the source of the 24 T cell receptor beta chains below, sequenced in a study of cytomegalovirus exposure and HLA in healthy donors. Primers: 60 Vbeta forward and 13 Jbeta reverse. Some clones are missing from TCRdb's copy, which holds only in-frame ones; the method was immunoSEQ multiplex PCR. In the table there are about 120,000 clones, about 83% of which are singletons. What was sequenced was PBMCs. Receptor source: a woman in her forties in good health and CMV-seropositive.

This clone was seen a few times. The chain joins TRBV30 to TRBJ1-5; a weak D match, TRBD1 (6 bases). Trimming removed 4 bases from V and 0 bases from J, with 10 bases in between. Germline CDR1 and CDR2: GTSNPN and SVGIG (reference sequence). This CDR3 has 14 residues. The CDR3 protein is CAWMTGDSNQPQHF. CDR3 coding DNA: TGTGCCTGGATGACAGGCGATAGCAATCAGCCCCAGCATTTT. Full variable domain (remainder filled in from reference TRBV30 and TRBJ1-5): SQTIHQWPATLVQPVGSPLSLECTVEGTSNPNLYWYRQAAGRGLQLLFYSVGIGQISSEVPQNLSASRPQDRQFILSSKKLLLSDSGFYLCAWMTGDSNQPQHFGDGTRLSIL.

The chain employs TRBV9 and TRBJ1-4, with a possible D match to TRBD1 (6 bases). The CDR3 covers 13 residues. Germline CDR1 and CDR2: SGDLS and YYNGEE. V shed 0 bases and J shed 8 bases, with 8 bases lying between them. CDR3 amino acids: CASSVAGTEKLFF. The CDR3 DNA follows: TGTGCCAGCAGCGTAGCAGGGACAGAAAAACTGTTTTTT. The full variable domain, rest sourced from reference TRBV9 and TRBJ1-4, is DSGVTQTPKHLITATGQRVTLRCSPRSGDLSVYWYQQSLDQGLQFLIQYYNGEERAKGNILERFSAQQFPDLHSELNLSSLELGDSALYFCASSVAGTEKLFFGSGTQLSVL.

The chain is built from TRBV4-1 and TRBJ1-6; no definite D call. From germline, CDR1 is MGHRA and CDR2 YSYEKL. V lost 2 bases, J lost 9 bases, and 17 bases lay in between. There are 16 residues in the CDR3. The CDR3 reads CASSQPLLGEGSPLHF. The CDR3 DNA is TGCGCCAGCAGCCAACCCCTTTTGGGCGAGGGTTCACCCCTCCACTTT.

The sample holds one count of this clone. The chain has TRBV7-9 and TRBJ1-2; TRBD1 is a possible D gene (6 bases). The CDR3 is 15 residues long. The V gene lost 3 bases and the J gene lost 2 bases, with 13 bases spanning the gap. From germline, CDR1 is SEHNR and CDR2 FQNEAQ (reference sequence). This chain's CDR3 is CASSFSGDPNYGYTF. The CDR3 DNA reads TGTGCCAGCAGCTTCTCAGGGGACCCAAACTATGGCTACACCTTC.

In its sample, this clone was seen a few times. The V and J genes are TRBV14 and TRBJ2-3, with no clear D. The CDR3 runs 11 residues. Germline assignment: CDR1 SGHDN and CDR2 FVKESK. The V and J ends lost 3 bases and 11 bases respectively, with 9 bases between them. The CDR3 DNA reads as TGTGCCAGCAGCCACAGACAAATGCAGTATTTT. Amino acids: CASSHRQMQYF.

The genes are TRBV15 and TRBJ1-2; 11 nucleotides agree with TRBD1. Per the germline V gene, CDR1 is LNHNV and CDR2 is YYDKDF (reference sequence). The ends lost 3 bases at V and 4 bases at J; junction bases unmatched: 4. The CDR3 covers 15 residues. CDR3 amino acids: CATSSGGTGGYGYTF. The DNA for the CDR3 is TGTGCCACCAGCAGTGGGGGGACAGGGGGCTATGGCTACACCTTC.

The V and J genes are TRBV9 and TRBJ2-3; tentatively, D is TRBD2 (5 bases). The V and J ends lost 0 bases and 7 bases respectively, with 12 bases between them. Germline V lookup: CDR1 SGDLS, CDR2 YYNGEE. This CDR3 is built from 14 residues. CDR3 nucleotides: TGTGCCAGCAGCGTAGCTCCGCCGGGGAATACGCAGTATTTT. This translates into CASSVAPPGNTQYF.

This chain connects TRBV6-1 to TRBJ2-7; possibly TRBD1 for D (6 bases). CDR1 and CDR2 from the germline V gene are MNHNS and SASEGT. Trimming removed 4 bases from V and 6 bases from J, with 16 bases in between. This CDR3 region has 14 residues. CDR3 DNA sequence: TGTGCCAGCAGTGGGTACAGGGATCAACGCGAGCAGTACTTC. It codes for CASSGYRDQREQYF.

This clone occurred a few times. V is TRBV18 and J is TRBJ1-2; 8 bases fit TRBD1. Germline CDR1 and CDR2: KGHSH and LQKENI. V trimming: 4 bases; J trimming: 7 bases; junction bases outside the gene matches: 14. The CDR3 is made up of 16 amino acids. Written as DNA, the CDR3 is TGTGCCAGCTCACACGCCCCCGGACAGGGTAGCGGTGGCTACACCTTC. Translation: CASSHAPGQGSGGYTF.

The rearrangement links TRBV5-4 to TRBJ2-4, with a tentative D call TRBD2 (5 bases). Trimming stripped 0 bases from V and 9 bases from J, with 13 bases between. The CDR3 covers 14 residues. The germline V gene encodes CDR1 SGHNT and CDR2 YYREEE (reference sequence). DNA for the CDR3: TGTGCCAGCAGCTTGGCGGGGAGTAACGGCATTCAGTACTTC. Its protein is CASSLAGSNGIQYF.

The table lists this clone with a few counts. The chain has TRBV27 and TRBJ2-7, with 11 bases identical to TRBD1. V shed 4 bases and J 0 bases; nucleotides not matched to a gene: 8. Germline V lookup: CDR1 MNHEY, CDR2 SMNVEV (reference sequence). The length of the CDR3 is 17 residues. The CDR3 region is CASSSPRTGGHSYEQYF. As DNA, the CDR3 is TGTGCCAGCAGTTCCCCGCGGACAGGGGGCCACTCCTACGAGCAGTACTTC.

This clone was seen a single time. The rearrangement uses TRBV6-5 and TRBJ1-2, with D tentatively TRBD1 (6 bases). The CDR3 is made up of 15 amino acids. From germline, CDR1 is MNHEY and CDR2 SVGAGI. The germline V and J ends were trimmed by 6 bases and 5 bases, with 19 bases remaining between them. CDR3 region: CASRGGPGRSYGYTF. The CDR3 DNA is TGTGCCAGCAGAGGGGGACCGGGACGGAGTTATGGCTACACCTTC.

V gene TRBV7-6 combines with J gene TRBJ2-3, with 8 positions matching TRBD1. From germline, CDR1 is SGHVS and CDR2 FNYEAQ. This CDR3 comprises 17 residues. Losses at the gene ends were 3 bases for V and 2 bases for J; bases not matched to a gene: 10. The CDR3 DNA reads as TGTGCCAGCAGCTTGCTAACCGGACAGGGCTACACAGATACGCAGTATTTT. It specifies CASSLLTGQGYTDTQYF.

V usage is TRBV19 and J usage is TRBJ2-7, with 9 bases that match TRBD1. Germline CDR1 is LNHDA and CDR2 is SQIVND (reference sequence). The CDR3 runs 14 residues. Trimming at V came to 5 bases and at J to 5 bases, leaving 7 bases not matched to a gene. The CDR3 sequence: CASSARTGEHEQYF. The CDR3 nucleotides read TGTGCCAGTAGTGCCAGGACAGGGGAGCACGAGCAGTACTTC.

The chain joins TRBV7-3 to TRBJ2-2; 13 nucleotides match TRBD2. The CDR3 spans 17 residues. V dropped 5 bases and J dropped 6; count of bases not matched to a gene: 9. Germline-derived CDR1 and CDR2 are SGHTA and FQGTGA. The DNA for the CDR3 is TGTGCCAGCAGCCCCCGGACTAGCGGGGGTCAGGCCGGGGAGCTGTTTTTT. Its translation: CASSPRTSGGQAGELFF.

This rearrangement joins TRBV5-4 to TRBJ2-4; a possible D gene is TRBD1 (6 bases). V was trimmed by 4 bases and J by 4 bases, leaving 12 bases between them. This CDR3 has 14 amino acids. Germline CDR1 and CDR2: SGHNT and YYREEE (reference sequence). The CDR3 nucleotides read TGTGCCAGCAGCGTGTGGGACACAAAAAACATTCAGTACTTC. Its protein is CASSVWDTKNIQYF.

The gene calls are TRBV7-9 and TRBJ2-5, with D perhaps matching TRBD1 (6 bases). CDR1 and CDR2 from the germline V gene are SEHNR and FQNEAQ (reference sequence). This CDR3 has 14 amino acids. The V end was cut by 5 bases, the J end by 5 bases, with 15 bases between. CDR3 sequence: CASSPPGRGETQYF. In nucleotides, the CDR3 is TGTGCCAGCAGCCCGCCGGGAAGGGGGGAGACCCAGTACTTC.

The V call is TRBV7-9, the J call TRBJ2-3, with a possible D match to TRBD2 (5 bases). V was trimmed by 2 bases and J by 0 bases, leaving 12 bases between them. The CDR3 sequence is 16 residues long. Germline CDR1 reads SEHNR; CDR2 reads FQNEAQ (reference sequence). The CDR3 region has the DNA TGTGCCAGCAGCTTACGGCGGGTGACTAGCACAGATACGCAGTATTTT. Translating gives CASSLRRVTSTDTQYF.

V is TRBV4-2 and J is TRBJ1-3, with no clear D. The CDR3 spans 15 residues. Trimming cost V 0 bases and J 4 bases, with 10 bases left between them. CDR1 LGHNA and CDR2 YNFKEQ come from the germline V gene. Here the CDR3 reads CASSQDALRGNTIYF. CDR3 nucleotides: TGTGCCAGCAGCCAAGATGCCCTCCGGGGAAACACCATATATTTT.

In this sample, this clone turned up once. The rearrangement uses TRBV5-6 and TRBJ2-3; D is uncertain. This CDR3 contains 13 residues. CDR1 SGHDT and CDR2 YYEEEE come from the germline V gene. Deletions cut 4 bases from V and 1 base from J, with 7 bases between. The CDR3 reads CASSIGRTDTQYF. The CDR3 nucleotides are TGTGCCAGCAGCATTGGCCGCACAGATACGCAGTATTTT.

The table lists this clone with a few counts. The J gene is TRBJ1-5, the V gene TRBV7-9; D is unresolved. The ends were cut back, 6 bases at V and 0 bases at J, with 9 bases in the middle. CDR1 is SEHNR and CDR2 is FQNEAQ in the germline V gene (reference sequence). The CDR3 loop spans 14 amino acids. CDR3 nucleotide sequence: TGTGCCAGCAGTCTTACAAATAGCAATCAGCCCCAGCATTTT. This encodes CASSLTNSNQPQHF. Variable domain in full (rest from reference TRBV7-9 and TRBJ1-5): DTGVSQNPRHKITKRGQNVTFRCDPISEHNRLYWYRQTLGQGPEFLTYFQNEAQLEKSRLLSDRFSAERPKGSFSTLEIQRTEQGDSAMYLCASSLTNSNQPQHFGDGTRLSIL.

The V gene is TRBV5-1, the J gene TRBJ2-1; TRBD2 is a possible D gene (5 bases). CDR3 length: 16 amino acids. V lost 3 bases and J 0 bases, leaving 13 bases between the germline ends. Germline V CDR1 and CDR2: SGHRS, YFSETQ. The CDR3 bases are TGCGCCAGCAGCTACTGGAGGCCTAGCTCCTACAATGAGCAGTTCTTC. Its translation: CASSYWRPSSYNEQFF.

This chain connects TRBV6-5 to TRBJ1-2; D perhaps matches TRBD1 (6 bases). The CDR3 runs 11 residues. V was shortened by 7 bases and J by 7 bases, with 10 bases between the two germline ends. Germline V gene lookup returns CDR1 MNHEY and CDR2 SVGAGI. As DNA, the CDR3 is TGTGCCAGCACCCGAGGGGGTGGCTACACCTTC. Protein product: CASTRGGGYTF.

This chain connects TRBV5-1 to TRBJ2-7; maybe TRBD1 (5 bases). Deletions cut 7 bases from V and 4 bases from J, with 12 bases between. CDR1 is SGHRS, CDR2 YFSETQ, per germline. The CDR3 runs 12 residues. In DNA form, the CDR3 reads TGCGCCAGCTCCGACAGTTTTTACGAGCAGTACTTC. Its protein is CASSDSFYEQYF.